This T cell receptor beta chain was sequenced during a study of blood T cell repertoires in COVID-19 (dated by TCRdb to between 2020 and 2021). Concerning the study at large: The collaborator samples originated in the United States, Italy and Spain and spanned the acute and convalescent phases of COVID-19. The prospective study material was composed of cDNA or gDNA derived from T cells, B-cell-depleted T cells, or PBMCs. The dataset comprised deeply sampled blood TCRbeta repertoires from subjects exposed to, actively infected with, or recovered from COVID-19. The repertoires were made available in a free public database intended to serve as a resource for research on the immune response to SARS-CoV-2. Samples came from the ongoing ImmuneRACE study (first 160 participants) plus 1,254 subjects from 6 global collaborators. Sample metadata almost always included a de-identified subject ID, COVID-19 status, age in years and sex. Where available, HLA class I and class II types were obtained from metadata supplied by the sample provider rather than from assay-based typing. Overall results and qualifications from the work: The quantity of clinical and demographic metadata differed by source and by participant and was supplied without curation.

TCRbeta CDR3 regions were amplified from genomic DNA using the immunoSEQ Assay, a bias-controlled multiplex PCR. Processing in the source paper ran as follows. Within the assay, amplification of reference gene primers was used to estimate how many nucleated cells each sample contained. To quantify the absolute abundance of each unique TCRbeta CDR3 rearrangement, sequence reads were collapsed and filtered. For each sample, productive Simpson clonality was calculated by taking the square root of Simpson's diversity index across productive rearrangements. In its TCRdb copy, this immuneACCESS table keeps in-frame sequences only and misses some clones. Where compared with another copy, unresolved V genes explain less than half of these, and the others have no known cause. The V and J calls and the clone size are those of that table, but D and trimming were determined from the DNA. Here the sample has 200,000 to 250,000 clones; approximately 92% occur a single time. Jointly, the top ten make up approximately 3.5% of the sample.

Participants in the prospective study were enrolled through a virtual design, were aged about 18 to 100 years, and lived in approximately 25 United States geographic areas. To assign participants to cohorts, the prospective study relied on clinical history that participants themselves reported in a screening survey and a study questionnaire. Mobile phlebotomists in the prospective study collected whole blood, serum and a nasopharyngeal or oropharyngeal swab from every participant. Participants in the prospective study had the option to provide additional blood draws and questionnaires over a 2-month period. Prospective study blood samples were shipped either frozen or at room temperature before DNA extraction. Per the germline V gene, WSHSY is the CDR1 and SAAADI is the CDR2. Inclusive of the bounding cysteine and phenylalanine, the CDR3 is 11 residues long. Only the CDR3 portion is preserved as DNA: 33 bases, with reading frame beginning at the first base. V is cut by 6 bases and J by 5 bases, and the space between the germline ends is 7 bases.

Regarding this clone: Its antigen is not yet known. The input lacks base qualities; no much larger clone sits a single base away.

The sequence derives from a woman younger than 30 in a cohort exposed to, infected with or recovered from COVID-19 (not recorded which). Recombination linked TRBV10-2 to TRBJ1-1; no D gene call is confident. The sequencing sample was made of PBMCs or T cells enriched from blood (not recorded which). The bases are TGCGCCAGCAGGAGGGAAACTGAAGCTTTCTTT. Its translation reads: CASRRETEAFF.